This passage covers 27 T cell receptor beta chains from one sample sequenced in a study of molecular identifiers for immune sequencing clone quantification. TCRdb passed the PCR reads through MiXCR, listing each CDR3 protein once. The sample yields approximately 500,000 distinct CDR3 sequences, about a fifth seen once. The sequenced material came from naive CD8+ T cells from blood, with Jurkat cell RNA spiked in. The subset was: FACS-sorted CD8+CD4-CCR7+CD45RA+ naive T cells. Every receptor here comes from a human donor in good health. Some libraries in this study had Jurkat cell RNA spiked in.

V usage is TRBV20-1 and J usage is TRBJ2-5; the match to TRBD1 covers 8 bases. Germline V gene data show CDR1 as DFQATT and CDR2 as SNEGSKA (reference sequence). The ends lost 0 bases at V and 3 bases at J; junction bases unmatched: 9. The CDR3 is 16 residues long. Here the CDR3 DNA reads TGCAGTGCTAGAGATCGGCAGGGGGCCCCCAAAGAGACCCAGTACTTC. It encodes CSARDRQGAPKETQYF.

The chain joins TRBV6-2 or TRBV6-3 to TRBJ2-2; TRBD2 agrees at 11 bases. V shed 6 bases, J shed 6 bases, and the junction held 9 bases outside the gene matches. The germline V gene encodes CDR1 MNHEY and CDR2 SVGEGT. The CDR3 loop spans 16 amino acids. The CDR3 DNA reads TGTGCCAGCAGCCCAATACTAGCGGGAGCCTCCGGGGAGCTGTTTTTT. It is translated as CASSPILAGASGELFF.

The table lists this clonotype with a few counts. This chain links TRBV27 with TRBJ1-6, with D perhaps matching TRBD1 (5 bases). Germline CDR1 reads MNHEY; CDR2 reads SMNVEV (reference sequence). There are 14 residues in the CDR3. Trimming removed 0 bases from V and 11 bases from J, with 11 bases in between. CDR3 loop: CASSLSPTVAPLHF. For the CDR3, the DNA is TGTGCCAGCAGTTTATCCCCGACAGTTGCACCCCTCCACTTT.

A word on this clonotype: This may be a read error, as it is one base from a much larger clone. The chain combines TRBV24-1 with TRBJ1-5; 7 nucleotides line up with TRBD1. Germline values: CDR1 KGHDR, CDR2 SFDVKD. This CDR3 has 17 residues. Trimming took 0 bases from V and 0 from J; bases not matched to a gene: 4. For the CDR3, the DNA is TGTGCCACCAGTGATTTGGGCAGGGGGTGTAGCAATCAGCCCCAGCATTTT. Protein product: CATSDLGRGCSNQPQHF.

The chain is built from TRBV12-3 or TRBV12-4 and TRBJ1-2; D unclear. The CDR3 totals 15 residues. Trimming pared 1 base from V and 4 bases from J, leaving 13 bases between. In nucleotides, the CDR3 is TGTGCCAGCAGTTTAGTGCCGGACGGAGCCTATGGCTACACCTTC. Translating it yields CASSLVPDGAYGYTF.

The rearrangement uses TRBV9 and TRBJ1-3; D remains ambiguous. There are 15 residues in the CDR3. CDR1 and CDR2 (germline): SGDLS, YYNGEE. The V gene lost 3 bases and the J gene lost 0 bases, with 10 bases spanning the gap. The CDR3 spells CASSEAQFSGNTIYF. CDR3 sequence (DNA): TGTGCCAGCAGCGAGGCACAGTTCTCTGGAAACACCATATATTTT.

This clonotype appeared a few times. The chain has TRBV4-1 and TRBJ1-1; no clear D. Trimming removed 4 bases at V and 6 bases at J, with 18 bases between. The CDR3 totals 15 residues. CDR1 and CDR2 from the germline V gene are MGHRA and YSYEKL. DNA of the CDR3: TGCGCCAGCAGCCCGCTTGATGTTTCGGGGTCTGAAGCTTTCTTT. Residues: CASSPLDVSGSEAFF.

This clonotype was detected only a few times. V usage is TRBV19 and J usage is TRBJ1-5, with a tentative D call TRBD1 (6 bases). Per germline, CDR1 LNHDA and CDR2 SQIVND (reference sequence). V was clipped by 3 bases and J by 2 bases, with 17 bases between them. The CDR3 runs to 17 residues. The CDR3 spells CASSIDGGGAGNQPQHF. The CDR3 bases are TGTGCCAGTAGTATCGACGGGGGGGGCGCGGGCAATCAGCCCCAGCATTTT.

About this clonotype: A clone one base away is much larger, so this may be a read error. The chain carries TRBV4-1 and TRBJ2-3; the D gene could be TRBD1 or TRBD2 (7 bases each). V lost 6 bases, J lost 5 bases, and 15 bases lay in between. Per the germline V gene, CDR1 is MGHRA and CDR2 is YSYEKL. The CDR3 consists of 14 residues. The chain's CDR3 is CASRFRGGRDTQYF. The CDR3 DNA is TGCGCCAGCAGATTCAGGGGGGGGAGAGATACGCAGTATTTT.

Turning to this clonotype: A single base separates this from a much larger clone, so it may be a read error. This chain uses TRBV9 with TRBJ2-5; D may be TRBD1 or TRBD2 (5 bases each). The germline V gene encodes CDR1 SGDLS and CDR2 YYNGEE. The CDR3 is 14 amino acids. The CDR3 reads CASSLLGTQEAQYF. The CDR3, as DNA: TGTGCCAGCAGCCTACTAGGGACCCAAGAGGCCCAGTACTTC. The variable domain in full, completed from reference TRBV9 and TRBJ2-5, reads DSGVTQTPKHLITATGQRVTLRCSPRSGDLSVYWYQQSLDQGLQFLIQYYNGEERAKGNILERFSAQQFPDLHSELNLSSLELGDSALYFCASSLLGTQEAQYFGPGTRLLVL.

The chain carries TRBV4-3 and TRBJ2-7, with 9 bases aligning to TRBD1. The CDR3 is 14 amino acids. Losses at the gene ends were 3 bases for V and 2 bases for J; bases not matched to a gene: 2. Per germline, CDR1 LGHNA and CDR2 YSLEER. CDR3 coding DNA: TGCGCCAGCAGCCAGTACAGGGGGCCCTACGAGCAGTACTTC. Protein product: CASSQYRGPYEQYF.

This clonotype showed up just a few times. V usage is TRBV12-3 or TRBV12-4 and J usage is TRBJ1-3; weak D call: TRBD1 (6 bases). CDR3 size: 15 residues. Deletions cut 4 bases from V and 0 bases from J, with 10 bases between. As DNA, the CDR3 is TGTGCCAGCAGTTCCGGACAGCTCTCTGGAAACACCATATATTTT. Its protein product is CASSSGQLSGNTIYF.

This chain links TRBV7-2 with TRBJ2-7; 9 bases are shared with TRBD2. The CDR3 runs to 16 residues. Germline CDR1 is SGHTA and CDR2 is FQGNSA. V shed 8 bases, J shed 4 bases, and the junction held 15 bases outside the gene matches. CDR3 coding DNA: TGTGCCAGCGGGCGCGATTTTACGAGCGGGAGGTACGAGCAGTACTTC. This codes for CASGRDFTSGRYEQYF.

This clonotype was counted between two and nine times. The chain employs TRBV7-9 and TRBJ2-6; perhaps TRBD1 as D (5 bases). CDR1 is SEHNR and CDR2 is FQNEAQ in the germline V gene (reference sequence). There are 17 residues in the CDR3. V was cut by 5 bases and J by 0 bases, with 14 bases left in between. Written as DNA, the CDR3 is TGTGCCAGCAGCCCCGTAAGGGGCAACTCTGGGGCCAACGTCCTGACTTTC. It is translated as CASSPVRGNSGANVLTF.

The sample holds a few counts of this clonotype. The V call is TRBV14, the J call TRBJ1-2; 9 nucleotides match TRBD1. CDR1 is SGHDN, CDR2 FVKESK, per germline. J lost 6 bases, V lost 1 base, and 6 bases had no gene match. The CDR3 is made up of 15 amino acids. CDR3 in amino acids: CASSQATGGTDGYTF. CDR3 sequence (DNA): TGTGCCAGCAGCCAAGCAACAGGGGGCACGGATGGCTACACCTTC.

This clonotype was seen more than once but under ten times. Germline and junction disagree at one end, which may indicate a read error. This CDR3 reads CASSLSAGELVF. CDR3 sequence (DNA): TGTGCCAGCAGTTTATCGGCCGGGGAGCTGGTTTTT. The gene calls are TRBV27 and TRBJ2-2, with D perhaps TRBD2 (5 bases). CDR3 length equals 12 residues. CDR1 is MNHEY and CDR2 is SMNVEV in the germline V gene (reference sequence).

The sample holds many counts of this clonotype. V gene TRBV7-2 combines with J gene TRBJ2-2; D not resolved. CDR1 is SGHTA and CDR2 is FQGNSA in the germline V gene. Trimming pared 1 base from V and 9 bases from J, leaving 6 bases between. This CDR3 region has 12 residues. This CDR3 is CASSLERRELFF. The CDR3 DNA reads TGTGCCAGCAGCTTAGAGCGCCGGGAGCTGTTTTTT.

This clonotype was observed a handful of times. The J gene is TRBJ2-7, the V gene TRBV20-1; tentative D call: TRBD1 (6 bases). The CDR3 has 14 amino acids. Trimming shortened V by 2 bases and J by 5 bases, and 16 bases separated the two germline ends. Germline V gene sequence: CDR1 DFQATT, CDR2 SNEGSKA (reference sequence). CDR3 region: CSARSSRGTNEQYF. CDR3 DNA sequence: TGCAGTGCTAGATCATCGAGGGGGACCAACGAGCAGTACTTC.

About this clonotype itself: This may come from a read error, since a much larger clone is one base off. This chain joins TRBV6-5 and TRBJ2-5; 8 bases are shared with TRBD2. Germline V gene data show CDR1 as MNHEY and CDR2 as SVGAGI. The CDR3 spans 15 residues. The CDR3 region is CAGSYGGGYQETQYF. The CDR3 bases are TGTGCCGGCAGTTACGGCGGGGGGTACCAAGAGACCCAGTACTTC.

V usage is TRBV3-1 and J usage is TRBJ2-1; the D gene is possibly TRBD2 (6 bases). Trimming took 3 bases from V and 4 from J, leaving 7 bases between them. CDR3 length: 13 amino acids. Germline V CDR1 and CDR2: LGHDT, YNNKEL (reference sequence). CDR3 amino acids: CASSQGGYNEQFF. The CDR3 coding sequence is TGTGCCAGCAGCCAGGGGGGATACAATGAGCAGTTCTTC.

This clonotype was observed many times. CDR3 sequence: CASSLIRGELNTEAFF. The CDR3 bases are TGTGCCAGCAGCTTAATCAGGGGAGAACTGAACACTGAAGCTTTCTTT. The V gene is TRBV7-8, the J gene TRBJ1-1; a possible D gene is TRBD1 (6 bases). Germline lookup yields CDR1 SGHVS and CDR2 FQNEAQ. The V end was cut by 2 bases, the J end by 0 bases, with 13 bases between. This CDR3 contains 16 residues.

To note about this clonotype: Given a much more abundant clone one base away, this may be a read error. V usage is TRBV20-1 and J usage is TRBJ1-4, with TRBD1 as a possible D gene (5 bases). This CDR3 spans 13 amino acids. CDR1 DFQATT and CDR2 SNEGSKA come from the germline V gene (reference sequence). The ends were cut back, 6 bases at V and 4 bases at J, with 12 bases in the middle. The CDR3 bases are TGCAGTGCGAGTTGGGGGAATAATGAAAAACTGTTTTTT. This gives the protein CSASWGNNEKLFF.

The genes are TRBV27 and TRBJ2-3; possibly TRBD2 for D (6 bases). The germline V and J ends were trimmed by 1 base and 4 bases, with 9 bases remaining between them. Germline V CDR1 and CDR2: MNHEY, SMNVEV (reference sequence). The CDR3 consists of 14 residues. CDR3 DNA sequence: TGTGCCAGCAGTTTATTAGGGAGGCCAGATACGCAGTATTTT. As protein: CASSLLGRPDTQYF.

This clonotype occurred many times. The V and J genes are TRBV27 and TRBJ1-5; tentative D call: TRBD1 (5 bases). Germline CDR1 is MNHEY and CDR2 is SMNVEV (reference sequence). Between the trimmed V and J ends, which lost 5 bases and 5 bases, there was a span of 10 bases. CDR3 size: 13 residues. CDR3 DNA sequence: TGTGCCAGCAGTCAGGGCCGACATCAGCCCCAGCATTTT. Its protein is CASSQGRHQPQHF.

Ten or more counts support this clonotype. This chain joins TRBV20-1 and TRBJ2-7; D gene uncertain. The CDR3 runs 13 residues. V lost 3 bases to trimming and J lost 2 bases, with 11 bases between them. Germline V gene data show CDR1 as DFQATT and CDR2 as SNEGSKA (reference sequence). The CDR3 nucleotides read TGCAGTGCTAGCGACACAGATACCTACGAGCAGTACTTC. Amino acids: CSASDTDTYEQYF.

This clonotype showed up many times. V is TRBV28 and J is TRBJ2-7; weak D call: TRBD2 (6 bases). The CDR3 extends over 14 amino acids. CDR1 and CDR2 from the germline V gene are MDHEN and SYDVKM. V was cut by 3 bases and J by 6 bases, with 15 bases left in between. The CDR3 nucleotides are TGTGCCAGCAGTTTCCGGGGACTGCGCCGCGAGCAGTACTTC. Its translation is CASSFRGLRREQYF.

This clonotype was seen a few times. The chain employs TRBV6-6 and TRBJ2-1; D might be TRBD2 (5 bases). V was shortened by 5 bases and J by 5 bases, with 16 bases between the two germline ends. The CDR3 totals 15 residues. Germline-derived CDR1 and CDR2 are MNHNY and SVGAGI (reference sequence). CDR3 sequence: CASSPGRAPHNEQFF. DNA for the CDR3: TGTGCCAGCAGTCCCGGGCGGGCGCCACACAATGAGCAGTTCTTC.